A single T cell receptor (beta chain) is shown here with its context. V dropped 5 bases and J dropped 7; count of bases not matched to a gene: 5. The germline V gene encodes CDR1 MNHEY and CDR2 SVGAGI. The CDR3 has 13 residues. This sample was included in a study of blood T cell repertoires in COVID-19. Study at large: The analysed material was cDNA or gDNA that came from T cells, B-cell-depleted T cells, or PBMCs.

Sequencing used immunoSEQ multiplex PCR; TCRdb keeps in-frame clones, though not all of them. The repertoire holds about 130,000 clones, almost 85% seen once, with roughly 13% in the top ten. This clonotype originated in a human donor in a cohort sampled during active COVID-19. Specimen: peripheral blood. The chain carries TRBV6-5 and TRBJ1-5; 7 bases match TRBD1. The CDR3 sequence: CASSRDSLQPQHF. The CDR3 bases are TGTGCCAGCAGTCGGGACAGTCTACAGCCCCAGCATTTT.